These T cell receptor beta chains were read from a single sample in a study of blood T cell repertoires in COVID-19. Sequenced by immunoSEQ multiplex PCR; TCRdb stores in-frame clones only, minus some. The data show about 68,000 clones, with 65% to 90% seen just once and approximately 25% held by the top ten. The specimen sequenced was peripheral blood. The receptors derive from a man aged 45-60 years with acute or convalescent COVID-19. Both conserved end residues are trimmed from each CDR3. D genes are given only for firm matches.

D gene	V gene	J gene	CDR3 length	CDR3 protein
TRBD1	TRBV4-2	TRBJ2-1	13	ASSPRTGVYNEQF
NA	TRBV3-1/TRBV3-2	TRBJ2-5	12	ASSQAWGEETQY
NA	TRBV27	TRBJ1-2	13	ASSLPRLPNYGYT
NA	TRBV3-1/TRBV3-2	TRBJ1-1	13	ASSPKGQRNTEAF
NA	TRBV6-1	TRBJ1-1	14	ASSEGIEEMNTEAF
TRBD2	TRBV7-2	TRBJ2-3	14	ASSLGSGGVQDTQY
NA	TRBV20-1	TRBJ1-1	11	SASAGYNTEAF
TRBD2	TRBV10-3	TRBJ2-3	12	AISPSGTRDTQY
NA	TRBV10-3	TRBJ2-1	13	AISDRERIYNEQF
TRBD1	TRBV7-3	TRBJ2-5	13	ASSLTGGGQETQY
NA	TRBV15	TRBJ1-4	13	ATSRDPGNDEKLF
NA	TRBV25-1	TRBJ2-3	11	ASSPSGINTQY
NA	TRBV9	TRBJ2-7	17	ASSVVGRRGTHSPYEQY
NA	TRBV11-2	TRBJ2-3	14	ASSLGPERSTDTQY
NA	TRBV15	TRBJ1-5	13	ATSRDRASNQPQH
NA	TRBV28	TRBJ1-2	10	ASSLGEGGYT